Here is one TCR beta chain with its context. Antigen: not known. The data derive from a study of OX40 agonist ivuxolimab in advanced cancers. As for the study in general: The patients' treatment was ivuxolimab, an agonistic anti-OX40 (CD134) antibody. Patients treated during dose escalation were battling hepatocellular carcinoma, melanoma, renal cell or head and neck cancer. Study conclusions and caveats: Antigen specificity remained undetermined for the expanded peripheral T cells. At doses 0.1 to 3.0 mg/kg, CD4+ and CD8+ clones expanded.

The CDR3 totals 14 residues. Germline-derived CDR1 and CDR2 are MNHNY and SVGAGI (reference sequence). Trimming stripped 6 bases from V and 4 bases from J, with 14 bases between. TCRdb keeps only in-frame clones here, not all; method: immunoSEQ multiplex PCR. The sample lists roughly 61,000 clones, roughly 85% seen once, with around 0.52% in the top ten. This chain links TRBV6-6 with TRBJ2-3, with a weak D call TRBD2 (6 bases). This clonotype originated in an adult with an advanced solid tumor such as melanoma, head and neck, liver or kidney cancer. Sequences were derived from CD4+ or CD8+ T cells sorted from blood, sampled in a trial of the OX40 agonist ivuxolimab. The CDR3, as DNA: TGTGCCAGCAGCAAGGGGAGACTAGCAGATACGCAGTATTTT. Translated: CASSKGRLADTQYF.